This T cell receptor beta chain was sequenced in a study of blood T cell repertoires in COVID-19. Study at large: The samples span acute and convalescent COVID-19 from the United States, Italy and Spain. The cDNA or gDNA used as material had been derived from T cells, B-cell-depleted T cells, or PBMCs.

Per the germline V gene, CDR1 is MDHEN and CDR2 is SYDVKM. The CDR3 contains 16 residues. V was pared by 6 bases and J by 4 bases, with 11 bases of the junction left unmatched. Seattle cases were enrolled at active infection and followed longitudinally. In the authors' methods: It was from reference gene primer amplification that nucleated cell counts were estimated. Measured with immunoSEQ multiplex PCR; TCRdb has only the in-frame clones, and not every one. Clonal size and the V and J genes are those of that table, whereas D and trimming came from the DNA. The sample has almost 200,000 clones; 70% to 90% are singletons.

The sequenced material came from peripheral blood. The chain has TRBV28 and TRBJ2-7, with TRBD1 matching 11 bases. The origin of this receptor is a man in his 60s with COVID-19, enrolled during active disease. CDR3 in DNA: TGTGCCAGCAGCTCCCTACGGACAGGGGGCAGATACGAGCAGTACTTC. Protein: CASSSLRTGGRYEQYF. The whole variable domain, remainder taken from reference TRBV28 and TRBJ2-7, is DVKVTQSSRYLVKRTGEKVFLECVQDMDHENMFWYRQDPGLGLRLIYFSYDVKMKEKGDIPEGYSVSREKKERFSLILESASTNQTSMYLCASSSLRTGGRYEQYFGPGTRLTVT.